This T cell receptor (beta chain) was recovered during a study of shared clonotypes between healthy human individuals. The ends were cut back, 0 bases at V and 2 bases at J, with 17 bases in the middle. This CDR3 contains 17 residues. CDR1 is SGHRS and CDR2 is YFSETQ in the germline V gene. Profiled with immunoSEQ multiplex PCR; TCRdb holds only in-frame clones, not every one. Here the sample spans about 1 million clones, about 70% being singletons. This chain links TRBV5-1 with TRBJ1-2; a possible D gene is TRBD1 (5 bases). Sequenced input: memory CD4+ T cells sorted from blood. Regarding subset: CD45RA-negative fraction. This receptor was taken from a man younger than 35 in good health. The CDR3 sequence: CASSLDPIGGTNYGYTF. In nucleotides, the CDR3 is TGCGCCAGCAGCTTGGACCCTATCGGAGGGACCAACTATGGCTACACCTTC.